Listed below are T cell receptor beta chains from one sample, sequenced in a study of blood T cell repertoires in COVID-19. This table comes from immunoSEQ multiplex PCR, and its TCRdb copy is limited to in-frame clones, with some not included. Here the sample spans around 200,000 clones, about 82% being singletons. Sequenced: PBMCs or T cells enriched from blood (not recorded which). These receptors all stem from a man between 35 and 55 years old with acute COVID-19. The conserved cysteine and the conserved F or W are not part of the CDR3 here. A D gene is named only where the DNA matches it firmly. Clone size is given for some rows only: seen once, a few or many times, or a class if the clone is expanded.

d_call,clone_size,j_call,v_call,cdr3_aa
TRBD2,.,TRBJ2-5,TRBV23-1,ASTPLAGGVYQETQY
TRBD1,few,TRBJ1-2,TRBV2,ASRVRDRTPGYT
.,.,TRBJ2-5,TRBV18,ASSPPFMGVETQY
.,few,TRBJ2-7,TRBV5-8,ASTQGTGTLSSYEQY
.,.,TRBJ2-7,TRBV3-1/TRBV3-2,ASSPSSYEQY
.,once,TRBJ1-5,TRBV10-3,AISGLLDRDQPQH
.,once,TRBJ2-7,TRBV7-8,ASSLVSSYEQY
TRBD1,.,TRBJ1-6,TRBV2,ASSETGQGTSPLH
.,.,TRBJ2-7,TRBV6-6,ASSYRYSSYEQY
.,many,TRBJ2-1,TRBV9,ASASRTPNNEQF
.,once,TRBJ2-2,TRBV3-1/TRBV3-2,ASSHSDPHTGELF
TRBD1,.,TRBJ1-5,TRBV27,ASSLSGTGNQPQH
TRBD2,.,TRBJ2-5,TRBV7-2,ASSLVSGRFGETQY